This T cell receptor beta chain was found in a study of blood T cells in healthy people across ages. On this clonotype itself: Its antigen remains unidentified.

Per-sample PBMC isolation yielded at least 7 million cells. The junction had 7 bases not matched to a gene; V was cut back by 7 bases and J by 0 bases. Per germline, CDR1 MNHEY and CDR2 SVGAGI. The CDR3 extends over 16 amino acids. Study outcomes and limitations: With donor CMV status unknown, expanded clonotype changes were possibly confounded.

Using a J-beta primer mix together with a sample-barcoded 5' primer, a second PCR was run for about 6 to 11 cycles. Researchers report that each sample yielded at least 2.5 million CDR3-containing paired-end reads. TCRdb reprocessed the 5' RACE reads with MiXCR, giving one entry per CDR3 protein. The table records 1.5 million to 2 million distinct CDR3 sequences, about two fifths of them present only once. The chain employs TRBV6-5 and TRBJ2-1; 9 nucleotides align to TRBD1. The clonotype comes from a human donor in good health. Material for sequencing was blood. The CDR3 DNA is TGTGCCAGCACGGTGACAGGGGGTGACTCCTACAATGAGCAGTTCTTC. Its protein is CASTVTGGDSYNEQFF.